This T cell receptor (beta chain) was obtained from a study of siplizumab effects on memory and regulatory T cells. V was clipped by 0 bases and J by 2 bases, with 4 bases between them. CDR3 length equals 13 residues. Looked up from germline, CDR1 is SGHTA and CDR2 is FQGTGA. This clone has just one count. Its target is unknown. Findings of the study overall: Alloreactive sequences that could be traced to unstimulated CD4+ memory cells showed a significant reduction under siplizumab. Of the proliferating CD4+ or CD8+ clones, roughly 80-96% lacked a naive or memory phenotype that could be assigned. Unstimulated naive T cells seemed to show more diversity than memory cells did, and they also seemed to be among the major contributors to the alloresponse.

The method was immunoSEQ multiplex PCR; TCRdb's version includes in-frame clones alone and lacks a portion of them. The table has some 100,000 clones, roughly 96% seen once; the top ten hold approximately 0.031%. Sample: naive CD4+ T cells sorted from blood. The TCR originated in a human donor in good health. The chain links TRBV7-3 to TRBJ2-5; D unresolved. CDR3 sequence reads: CASSLTRQETQYF. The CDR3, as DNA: TGTGCCAGCAGCTTAACGCGGCAAGAGACCCAGTACTTC.